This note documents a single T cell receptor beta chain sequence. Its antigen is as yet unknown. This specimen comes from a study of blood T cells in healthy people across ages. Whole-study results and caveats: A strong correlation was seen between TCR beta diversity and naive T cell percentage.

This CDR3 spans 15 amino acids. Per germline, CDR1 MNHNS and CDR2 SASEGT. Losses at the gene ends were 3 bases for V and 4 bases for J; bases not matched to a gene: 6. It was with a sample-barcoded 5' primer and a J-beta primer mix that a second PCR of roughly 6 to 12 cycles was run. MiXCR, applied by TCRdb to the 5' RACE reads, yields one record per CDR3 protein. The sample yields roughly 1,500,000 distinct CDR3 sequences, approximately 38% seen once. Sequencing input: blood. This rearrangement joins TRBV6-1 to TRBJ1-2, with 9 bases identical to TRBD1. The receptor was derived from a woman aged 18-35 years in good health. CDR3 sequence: CASSERTGDSYGYTF. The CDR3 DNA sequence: TGTGCCAGCAGTGAGAGGACAGGGGATTCCTATGGCTACACCTTC.